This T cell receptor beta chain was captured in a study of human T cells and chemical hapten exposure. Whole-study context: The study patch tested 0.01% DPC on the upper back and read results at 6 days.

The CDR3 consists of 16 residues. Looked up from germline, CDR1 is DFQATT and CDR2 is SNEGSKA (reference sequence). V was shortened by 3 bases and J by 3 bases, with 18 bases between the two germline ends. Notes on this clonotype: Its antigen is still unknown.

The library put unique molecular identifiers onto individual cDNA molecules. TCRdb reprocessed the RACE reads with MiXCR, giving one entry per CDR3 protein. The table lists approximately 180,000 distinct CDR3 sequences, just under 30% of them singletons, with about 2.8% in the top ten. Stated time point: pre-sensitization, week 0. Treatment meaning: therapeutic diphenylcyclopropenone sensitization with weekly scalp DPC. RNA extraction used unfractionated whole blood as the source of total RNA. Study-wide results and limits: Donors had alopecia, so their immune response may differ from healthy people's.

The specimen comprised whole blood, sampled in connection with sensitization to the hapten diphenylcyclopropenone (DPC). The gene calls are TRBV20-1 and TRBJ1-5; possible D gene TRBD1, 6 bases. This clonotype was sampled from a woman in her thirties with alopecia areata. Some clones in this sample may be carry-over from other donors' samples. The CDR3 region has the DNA TGCAGTGCTAGGAGGACAGCCCATATGGACAATCAGCCCCAGCATTTT. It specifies CSARRTAHMDNQPQHF.